This T cell receptor (beta chain) was found in a study of cytomegalovirus exposure and HLA in healthy donors. Regarding the study as a whole: Reports state that TCR beta sequences accurately predicted most subjects' HLA-A and HLA-B alleles. V segments that were indistinguishable, TRBV6-2 and TRBV6-3 among them, were omitted from analysis. In an earlier analysis, about 87% or about 30%: the productive usage of most TCR beta V segments.

PCR was performed using 60 Vbeta and 13 Jbeta primers. Only in-frame clones appear in the TCRdb table, and some are missing; sequencing was by immunoSEQ multiplex PCR. The repertoire holds more than 150,000 clones, 80% to 85% seen once, with approximately 2% in the top ten. This CDR3 has 17 amino acids. The junction had 3 bases not matched to a gene; V was cut back by 1 base and J by 0 bases. Germline values: CDR1 SGHAT, CDR2 FQNNGV. Note on this clone: As yet, its antigen is unknown.

The chain uses TRBV11-2 and TRBJ2-1, with 10 bases fitting TRBD2. Source material: PBMCs. This sequence was found in a woman under 30 in good health and CMV-seropositive. CDR3 amino acids: CASSLGLAGSSYNEQFF. CDR3 in DNA: TGTGCCAGCAGCTTAGGACTAGCGGGCAGCTCCTACAATGAGCAGTTCTTC.